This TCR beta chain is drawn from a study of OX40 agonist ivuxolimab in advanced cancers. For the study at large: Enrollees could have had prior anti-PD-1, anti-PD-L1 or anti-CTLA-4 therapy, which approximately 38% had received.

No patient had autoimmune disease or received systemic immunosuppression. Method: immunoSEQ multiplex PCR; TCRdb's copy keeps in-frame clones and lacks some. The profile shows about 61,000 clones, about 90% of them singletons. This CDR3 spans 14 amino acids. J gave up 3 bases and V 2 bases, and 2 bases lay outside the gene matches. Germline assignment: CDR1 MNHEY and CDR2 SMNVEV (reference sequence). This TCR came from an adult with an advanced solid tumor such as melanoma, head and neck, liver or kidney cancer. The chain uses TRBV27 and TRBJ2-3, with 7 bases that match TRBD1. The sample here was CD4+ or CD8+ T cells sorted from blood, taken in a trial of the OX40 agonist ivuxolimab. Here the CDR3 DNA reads TGTGCCAGCAGTTTAGTCAGGGGGACAGATACGCAGTATTTT. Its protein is CASSLVRGTDTQYF.